The clone carrying this TCR beta chain showed up many times. What it binds is unknown. The data belong to a study of regulatory T cells in long-lasting Graves disease. Time point specified: newly diagnosed GD, antithyroid drugs for less than 3 months. PBMC RNA was the source of the TCR library. Whole-study results and caveats: Persistent disease samples used TRBV28, TRBJ1-2 and TRBJ2-5 preferentially.

This CDR3 has 15 residues. The germline V gene has CDR1 SNHLY and CDR2 FYNNEI. The junction had 6 bases not matched to a gene; V was cut back by 6 bases and J by 3 bases. TCR beta libraries were built with iRepertoire HTBI primers and Arm-PCR of CDR3 regions. Via MiXCR, TCRdb re-called the multiplex PCR reads, giving one row per CDR3 protein. There are 500,000 or so distinct CDR3 sequences in the sample; approximately 16% occur only once, and roughly 25% lies in the top ten. These data are also associated with another study on T cells in Graves' hyperthyroidism and ophthalmopathy.

This specimen consisted of peripheral blood mononuclear cells (PBMCs), obtained at new diagnosis, from a patient treated with antithyroid drugs. This sequence joins TRBV2 and TRBJ2-3, with 10 nucleotides matching TRBD2. The TCR originated in a woman aged 35-60 years with Graves disease. CDR3 loop: CASRGGLAITDTQYF. DNA of the CDR3: TGTGCCAGCAGGGGGGGACTAGCGATAACAGATACGCAGTATTTT.